A single sample gave rise to the 25 T cell receptor beta chains below, sequenced in a study of lymphopenia after photon versus proton radiotherapy. TCRdb's table, derived via immunoSEQ multiplex PCR, lists solely in-frame clones and lacks some. The sample yields some 45,000 clones, about 80% seen once. The material was peripheral blood, obtained from a patient treated with proton-based radiotherapy. These receptors originate from a woman between 65 and 79 years old with pancreatic cancer.

The chain employs TRBV4-1 and TRBJ1-1; a possible D gene is TRBD1 (5 bases). The CDR3 covers 16 residues. Trimming pared 3 bases from V and 1 base from J, leaving 15 bases between. Germline CDR1 reads MGHRA; CDR2 reads YSYEKL. CDR3 DNA sequence: TGCGCCAGCAGCCAGTTAGGGCAGGGAACGAACACTGAAGCTTTCTTT. Its protein product is CASSQLGQGTNTEAFF.

In the case of this clone: At the DNA level, this CDR3 is encoded by other sequences in the same sample as well. The chain carries TRBV19 and TRBJ1-2, with D tentatively TRBD1 (6 bases). The V gene lost 5 bases and the J gene lost 7 bases, with 17 bases spanning the gap. CDR1 is LNHDA and CDR2 is SQIVND in the germline V gene (reference sequence). The CDR3 is made up of 14 amino acids. CDR3 DNA: TGTGCCAGTAGTGCGGTCCAGGGGTGGAGTGGCTACACCTTC. It translates to CASSAVQGWSGYTF.

This clone has only one observation. V gene TRBV4-2 combines with J gene TRBJ2-4; 13 nucleotides agree with TRBD2. Germline V gene sequence: CDR1 LGHNA, CDR2 YNFKEQ. V lost 0 bases and J lost 1; bases outside the gene matches: 12. This CDR3 contains 21 residues. CDR3 residues: CASSQDFFGTSGILAKNIQYF. As DNA, the CDR3 is TGTGCCAGCAGCCAAGATTTTTTCGGGACTAGCGGGATTTTGGCCAAAAACATTCAGTACTTC.

This clone was found once. V and J are TRBV19 and TRBJ2-7, with a tentative D call TRBD2 (6 bases). Looked up from germline, CDR1 is LNHDA and CDR2 is SQIVND (reference sequence). Trimming took 4 bases from V and 3 from J, leaving 22 bases between them. This CDR3 contains 17 residues. CDR3 coding DNA: TGTGCCAGTAGTACCACAACCACCGGGACTTCGGTCTACGAGCAGTACTTC. Its protein product is CASSTTTTGTSVYEQYF.

The chain combines TRBV7-2 with TRBJ1-2; maybe TRBD1 (5 bases). The length of the CDR3 is 15 residues. Germline assignment: CDR1 SGHTA and CDR2 FQGNSA. V was pared by 5 bases and J by 1 base, with 14 bases between. The CDR3 DNA follows: TGTGCCAGCAGCCTGCCGGGGGGGATTAACTATGGCTACACCTTC. Translating it yields CASSLPGGINYGYTF.

The chain uses TRBV10-3 and TRBJ1-2, with D unclear. This CDR3 contains 15 residues. Germline V lookup: CDR1 ENHRY, CDR2 SYGVKD. The V end was cut by 3 bases, the J end by 2 bases, with 13 bases between. As DNA, the CDR3 is TGTGCCATCAGTGACCTACCCAATGGGAACTATGGCTACACCTTC. It specifies CAISDLPNGNYGYTF.

This clone was seen a handful of times. The chain is built from TRBV6-5 and TRBJ2-6, with D unresolved. The CDR3 covers 16 residues. Between the trimmed V and J ends, which lost 2 bases and 0 bases, there was a span of 8 bases. Germline CDR1 reads MNHEY; CDR2 reads SVGAGI. CDR3 in amino acids: CASSYGQASGANVLTF. CDR3 coding DNA: TGTGCCAGCAGTTACGGCCAGGCCTCTGGGGCCAACGTCCTGACTTTC.

The V and J genes are TRBV6-6 and TRBJ1-4; no definite D call. Per germline, CDR1 MNHNY and CDR2 SVGAGI (reference sequence). Trimming shortened V by 6 bases and J by 3 bases, and 14 bases separated the two germline ends. The CDR3 covers 15 residues. DNA for the CDR3: TGTGCCAGCAGACCAGATGAGATTGCTAATGAAAAACTGTTTTTT. The encoded protein is CASRPDEIANEKLFF.

This clone was recorded once. The rearrangement uses TRBV5-1 and TRBJ2-7; unclear D gene. This CDR3 comprises 14 residues. CDR1 is SGHRS, CDR2 YFSETQ, per germline. Between the trimmed V and J ends, which lost 0 bases and 4 bases, there was a span of 11 bases. In DNA, the CDR3 is TGCGCCAGCAGCTTGGTAGGGAATGGGTACGAGCAGTACTTC. Protein product: CASSLVGNGYEQYF.

In this sample, this clone turned up once. The chain uses TRBV5-1 and TRBJ1-4, with D unclear. CDR3 size: 15 residues. Germline V gene sequence: CDR1 SGHRS, CDR2 YFSETQ. V gave up 0 bases and J gave up 4 bases, with 10 bases separating them. The CDR3 is CASSLVSGVNEKLFF. The CDR3 bases are TGCGCCAGCAGCTTGGTTTCCGGAGTTAATGAAAAACTGTTTTTT.

This chain uses TRBV4-2 with TRBJ2-3, with 13 bases lining up with TRBD2. J lost 2 bases, V lost 3 bases, and 5 bases had no gene match. This CDR3 spans 17 amino acids. Germline V gives CDR1 LGHNA, CDR2 YNFKEQ. This CDR3 reads CASSQSGTSGTTDTQYF. The DNA for the CDR3 is TGTGCCAGCAGCCAGTCCGGGACTAGCGGGACCACAGATACGCAGTATTTT.

This clone came up a few times. The rearrangement uses TRBV23-1 and TRBJ1-6, with D hard to call. TRBV23-1 is reported as an ORF; its role is uncertain. V lost 2 bases and J 12 bases, leaving 8 bases between the germline ends. The length of the CDR3 is 12 residues. CDR3 sequence: CASSQGMKPLHF. CDR3 nucleotides: TGCGCCAGCAGTCAAGGTATGAAACCCCTCCACTTT.

The chain employs TRBV5-1 and TRBJ2-3; the D gene could be TRBD1 or TRBD2 (5 bases each). Germline V lookup: CDR1 SGHRS, CDR2 YFSETQ. This CDR3 contains 15 residues. Deletions cut 0 bases from V and 2 bases from J, with 10 bases between. CDR3 sequence reads: CASSLGDPLTDTQYF. CDR3 DNA: TGCGCCAGCAGCTTGGGGGACCCTCTCACAGATACGCAGTATTTT.

CDR3 nucleotide sequence: TGTGCCAGCAGCACAGGGGTGGGCTATGGCTACACCTTC. This gives the protein CASSTGVGYGYTF. This chain uses TRBV9 with TRBJ1-2; 7 nucleotides align to TRBD1. This CDR3 region has 13 residues. Germline-derived CDR1 and CDR2 are SGDLS and YYNGEE. The ends lost 4 bases at V and 4 bases at J; junction bases unmatched: 4.

The J gene is TRBJ2-5, the V gene TRBV5-4; possibly TRBD2 for D (5 bases). CDR3 length: 16 amino acids. Germline CDR1 and CDR2: SGHNT and YYREEE (reference sequence). Trimming left V 5 bases short and J 4 bases short, with 21 bases between. The CDR3 region is CASSSVSGLGRETQYF. The CDR3 DNA reads TGTGCCAGCAGTAGTGTTTCGGGGTTGGGTCGAGAGACCCAGTACTTC.

This chain links TRBV7-9 with TRBJ2-7; 13 bases line up with TRBD2. The length of the CDR3 is 15 residues. Trimming removed 5 bases from V and 4 bases from J; junction bases left unmatched: 5. Germline V gene lookup returns CDR1 SEHNR and CDR2 FQNEAQ (reference sequence). DNA of the CDR3: TGTGCCAGCAGCCGCGGACTAGCGGGAGTTTACGAGCAGTACTTC. Translation gives CASSRGLAGVYEQYF.

This chain joins TRBV7-2 and TRBJ2-2; D gene uncertain. CDR1 is SGHTA and CDR2 is FQGNSA in the germline V gene. The CDR3 extends over 12 amino acids. Trimming removed 4 bases at V and 5 bases at J, with 5 bases between. CDR3 nucleotides: TGTGCCAGCAGCTCTAGGACCGGGGAGCTGTTTTTT. It translates to CASSSRTGELFF.

CDR3 nucleotides: TGTGCCAGCTCAACTATCAGGGGGACTTACAATGAGCAGTTCTTC. Translated, it gives CASSTIRGTYNEQFF. The genes are TRBV18 and TRBJ2-1, with TRBD1 as a possible D gene (7 bases). This CDR3 region has 15 residues. Germline V lookup: CDR1 KGHSH, CDR2 LQKENI. V shed 5 bases and J shed 4 bases, with 15 bases lying between them. Using reference TRBV18 and TRBJ2-1 for the parts outside the CDR3, the full variable domain is NAGVMQNPRHLVRRRGQEARLRCSPMKGHSHVYWYRQLPEEGLKFMVYLQKENIIDESGMPKERFSAEFPKEGPSILRIQQVVRGDSAAYFCASSTIRGTYNEQFFGPGTRLTVL.

This clone showed up just once. The rearrangement joins TRBV7-6 to TRBJ1-1, with 8 bases aligning to TRBD1. The CDR3 sequence is 15 residues long. The J segment lost 1 base and the V segment lost 1 base, leaving 2 bases of the junction unmatched. Germline V gives CDR1 SGHVS, CDR2 FNYEAQ. CDR3 DNA sequence: TGTGCCAGCAGCTTAGTCGGGACAGGGAACACTGAAGCTTTCTTT. Protein product: CASSLVGTGNTEAFF.

This clone was picked up one time. The rearrangement joins TRBV2 to TRBJ1-2, with D maybe TRBD1 (5 bases). V lost 2 bases and J lost 7, with 17 bases in between. CDR1 and CDR2 (germline): SNHLY, FYNNEI. This CDR3 contains 15 residues. CDR3 sequence: CASSESGREASGYTF. The DNA for the CDR3 is TGTGCCAGCAGTGAATCGGGCAGGGAGGCCAGTGGCTACACCTTC.

The rearrangement joins TRBV30 to TRBJ2-5; no firm D call. The CDR3 contains 13 residues. V lost 1 base and J lost 10, with 16 bases in between. CDR1 and CDR2 from the germline V gene are GTSNPN and SVGIG (reference sequence). The CDR3 region is CAWSDQRPDNQYF. CDR3 sequence (DNA): TGTGCCTGGAGTGATCAACGTCCAGATAACCAGTACTTC.

The chain recombines TRBV19 with TRBJ1-1; D perhaps matches TRBD1 (6 bases). Germline loops: CDR1 LNHDA, CDR2 SQIVND (reference sequence). The V and J ends lost 5 bases and 1 base respectively, with 11 bases between them. The CDR3 consists of 14 residues. As DNA, the CDR3 is TGTGCCAGTAGTTTTCAGGGGTCGAACACTGAAGCTTTCTTT. Translated: CASSFQGSNTEAFF.

The rearrangement uses TRBV15 and TRBJ1-2; D gene uncertain. Germline V gene data show CDR1 as LNHNV and CDR2 as YYDKDF (reference sequence). CDR3 length equals 12 residues. V lost 0 bases and J 7 bases, leaving 6 bases between the germline ends. CDR3 DNA: TGTGCCACCAGCAGAGATCAACGTGGCTACACCTTC. This encodes CATSRDQRGYTF.

The chain is built from TRBV9 and TRBJ2-6; D is possibly TRBD2 (5 bases). The CDR3 runs to 17 residues. Germline V CDR1 and CDR2: SGDLS, YYNGEE. V shed 5 bases and J shed 2 bases, with 17 bases lying between them. In DNA, the CDR3 is TGTGCCAGCAGGGACCATTACGCGGGTACTGGGGCCAACGTCCTGACTTTC. It encodes CASRDHYAGTGANVLTF.

The V gene is TRBV2, the J gene TRBJ2-5, with a weak D call TRBD2 (6 bases). The J call may be wrong; the DNA end is better matched by TRBJ2-7. The CDR3 is 13 residues long. The germline gives CDR1 SNHLY, CDR2 FYNNEI. CDR3 in amino acids: CASNPAGNYEQYF. CDR3 nucleotides: TGTGCCAGCAACCCGGCGGGAAACTACGAGCAGTACTTC.